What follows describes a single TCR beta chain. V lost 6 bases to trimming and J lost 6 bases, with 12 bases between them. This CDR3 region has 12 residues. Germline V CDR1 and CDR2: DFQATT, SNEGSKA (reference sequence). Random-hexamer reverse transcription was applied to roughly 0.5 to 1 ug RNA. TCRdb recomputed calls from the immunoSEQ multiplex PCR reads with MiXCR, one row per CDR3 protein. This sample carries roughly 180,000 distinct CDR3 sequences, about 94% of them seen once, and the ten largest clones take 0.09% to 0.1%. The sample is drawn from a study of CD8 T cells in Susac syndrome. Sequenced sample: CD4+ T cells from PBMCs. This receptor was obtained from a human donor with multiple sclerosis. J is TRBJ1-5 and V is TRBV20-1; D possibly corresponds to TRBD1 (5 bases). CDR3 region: CSATVTGQPQHF. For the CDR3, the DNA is TGCAGTGCGACCGTTACAGGTCAGCCCCAGCATTTT.